These 25 T cell receptor beta chains were all obtained from the same sample, sequenced in a study of T cells expressing NK-cell markers. TCRdb reprocessed the 5' RACE reads and stores each CDR3 protein as one record, lacking DNA. This listing includes 150,000 to 200,000 distinct CDR3 sequences. Source material: blood T cells: a sorted CD56 or NKG2C T cell subset, CD4+ or CD8+ T cells, or bulk PBMC T cells (not recorded which). These receptors came from a woman between 18 and 75 years old in good health.

The rearrangement joins TRBV5-1 to TRBJ2-6; TCRdb's D gene call, TRBD1, goes unchecked for lack of DNA. Germline CDR1 reads SGHRS; CDR2 reads YFSETQ. The CDR3 is 17 residues long. CDR3: CASSLAGHLPGANVLTF. Full variable domain (rest looked up from reference TRBV5-1 and TRBJ2-6): KAGVTQTPRYLIKTRGQQVTLSCSPISGHRSVSWYQQTPGQGLQFLFEYFSETQRNKGNFPGRFSGRQFSNSRSEMNVSTLELGDSALYLCASSLAGHLPGANVLTFGAGSRLTVL.

The chain links TRBV3-1 to TRBJ1-1. The CDR3 extends over 14 amino acids. Germline V gene sequence: CDR1 LGHDT, CDR2 YNNKEL (reference sequence). CDR3 region: CASSQDLGTKFSFF. Full variable domain (missing parts from reference TRBV3-1 and TRBJ1-1): DTAVSQTPKYLVTQMGNDKSIKCEQNLGHDTMYWYKQDSKKFLKIMFSYNNKELIINETVPNRFSPKSPDKAHLNLHINSLELGDSAVYFCASSQDLGTKFSFFGQGTRLTVV.

According to its frequency, this clonotype is medium-sized (0.01 to 0.1%). The chain links TRBV7-3 to TRBJ2-3; the D gene TCRdb calls, TRBD2, cannot be checked with no DNA. The CDR3 extends over 13 amino acids. Germline CDR1 is SGHTA and CDR2 is FQGTGA. The CDR3 region is CASSQTKGDTQYF. The full variable domain, with the rest looked up from reference TRBV7-3 and TRBJ2-3, is GAGVSQTPSNKVTEKGKYVELRCDPISGHTALYWYRQSLGQGPEFLIYFQGTGAADDSGLPNDRFFAVRPEGSVSTLKIQRTERGDSAVYLCASSQTKGDTQYFGPGTRLTVL.

The J gene is TRBJ1-5, the V gene TRBV2; TCRdb designates TRBD1, a call that cannot be tested without DNA. Germline-derived CDR1 and CDR2 are SNHLY and FYNNEI. This CDR3 region has 14 residues. The CDR3 is CASSRTDSNQPQHF.

This chain's CDR3 is CASSFRGGAGDTQYF. The gene calls are TRBV5-1 and TRBJ2-3; no DNA is available, so the TRBD2 call from TCRdb remains unchecked. CDR1 and CDR2 (germline): SGHRS, YFSETQ. There are 15 residues in the CDR3. Full variable domain (rest looked up from reference TRBV5-1 and TRBJ2-3): KAGVTQTPRYLIKTRGQQVTLSCSPISGHRSVSWYQQTPGQGLQFLFEYFSETQRNKGNFPGRFSGRQFSNSRSEMNVSTLELGDSALYLCASSFRGGAGDTQYFGPGTRLTVL.

The chain combines TRBV12-3 or TRBV12-4 with TRBJ2-5; the TCRdb call, TRBD1, lacks DNA for checking. The CDR3 covers 15 residues. CDR3 sequence reads: CASSFGGRLHGTQYF.

The CDR3 sequence: CASSLVSSVSYTDTQYF. The V and J genes are TRBV28 and TRBJ2-3; TCRdb's assignment of TRBD2 cannot be checked, as there is no DNA. The CDR3 runs 17 residues. Germline V gene data show CDR1 as MDHEN and CDR2 as SYDVKM.

CDR3 loop: CASSVEPAGGGRETQYF. The chain uses TRBV9 and TRBJ2-5; no DNA is available, so the TRBD2 call from TCRdb remains unchecked. Germline assignment: CDR1 SGDLS and CDR2 YYNGEE. This CDR3 contains 17 residues.

This chain connects TRBV28 to TRBJ2-3; TCRdb outputs TRBD2, but without DNA this stays unchecked. The CDR3 totals 15 residues. Germline V CDR1 and CDR2: MDHEN, SYDVKM. CDR3 protein: CASSFEGMVGDTQYF.

This chain links TRBV18 with TRBJ2-7. CDR1 and CDR2 from the germline V gene are KGHSH and LQKENI. There are 14 residues in the CDR3. CDR3 sequence: CASSPLANSYEQYF.

The chain has TRBV27 and TRBJ2-5. CDR1 MNHEY and CDR2 SMNVEV come from the germline V gene (reference sequence). The CDR3 contains 13 residues. CDR3 loop: CASSLSYQETQYF.

The chain uses TRBV20-1 and TRBJ1-2; TCRdb selects TRBD1, and the lack of DNA leaves this call unchecked. This CDR3 is 14 amino acids long. Germline-derived CDR1 and CDR2 are DFQATT and SNEGSKA (reference sequence). CDR3 sequence reads: CSGDSRPANYGYTF.

The rearrangement uses TRBV7-3 and TRBJ2-3; lacking DNA, the TRBD2 call made by TCRdb goes unchecked. This CDR3 contains 19 residues. CDR1 SGHTA and CDR2 FQGTGA come from the germline V gene. CDR3 protein: CASSTTPRLAGGATDTQYF. Full variable domain (remainder filled in from reference TRBV7-3 and TRBJ2-3): GAGVSQTPSNKVTEKGKYVELRCDPISGHTALYWYRQSLGQGPEFLIYFQGTGAADDSGLPNDRFFAVRPEGSVSTLKIQRTERGDSAVYLCASSTTPRLAGGATDTQYFGPGTRLTVL.

V and J are TRBV6-1 and TRBJ2-2; there is no DNA to check the TCRdb D call of TRBD2. Germline V lookup: CDR1 MNHNS, CDR2 SASEGT. The CDR3 covers 20 residues. The CDR3 loop is CASSEDPWLAGALGTGELFF.

The CDR3 reads CATSSAGGRNEQFF. The chain links TRBV24-1 to TRBJ2-1; TCRdb's D gene call, TRBD2, goes unchecked for lack of DNA. The CDR3 length is 14 residues. Germline V gene sequence: CDR1 KGHDR, CDR2 SFDVKD.

The chain links TRBV7-2 to TRBJ2-5; TCRdb lists TRBD1, though no DNA is available to test this call. Per the germline V gene, CDR1 is SGHTA and CDR2 is FQGNSA. The CDR3 loop spans 15 amino acids. CDR3 region: CASSLLGSGAETQYF.

This chain uses TRBV20-1 with TRBJ2-3; TCRdb calls TRBD1, which cannot be checked without DNA. Germline-derived CDR1 and CDR2 are DFQATT and SNEGSKA (reference sequence). The CDR3 length is 13 residues. The CDR3 sequence: CSARGQGVDTQYF.

The gene calls are TRBV2 and TRBJ2-5; the D call of TRBD1 rests on TCRdb alone, since no DNA is present to check it. The CDR3 spans 13 residues. From germline, CDR1 is SNHLY and CDR2 FYNNEI. The CDR3 spells CATGQGLGETQYF.

The chain is built from TRBV6-1 and TRBJ1-5. Germline assignment: CDR1 MNHNS and CDR2 SASEGT. The CDR3 loop spans 17 amino acids. The CDR3 sequence: CASSEARAGWRDQPQHF.

The chain has TRBV5-6 and TRBJ2-1. Germline lookup yields CDR1 SGHDT and CDR2 YYEEEE. The CDR3 totals 13 residues. CDR3 region: CASSYLESNEQFF.

The chain couples TRBV5-1 to TRBJ2-6; TCRdb's D call, TRBD1, is unchecked because there is no DNA. The CDR3 totals 16 residues. Germline V gives CDR1 SGHRS, CDR2 YFSETQ. The CDR3 loop is CASSILQGTGANVLTF.

V usage is TRBV27 and J usage is TRBJ1-2; TCRdb's D gene call, TRBD1, goes unchecked for lack of DNA. CDR1 is MNHEY and CDR2 is SMNVEV in the germline V gene (reference sequence). The CDR3 runs 16 residues. CDR3 sequence reads: CASSFGNLGQRDGYTF.

The gene calls are TRBV10-3 and TRBJ1-1. The CDR3 is made up of 12 amino acids. CDR1 and CDR2 (germline): ENHRY, SYGVKD. The CDR3 here is CAISDGVTEAFF.

The chain carries TRBV20-1 and TRBJ2-1; checking the TCRdb D call of TRBD2 is not possible without DNA. Per the germline V gene, CDR1 is DFQATT and CDR2 is SNEGSKA (reference sequence). The CDR3 is 17 amino acids. The chain's CDR3 is CSANDGLAGVEYNEQFF.

This sequence joins TRBV5-1 and TRBJ1-6. The germline CDR1 and CDR2 sequences are SGHRS and YFSETQ. The CDR3 totals 17 residues. The CDR3 loop is CASSLEPQDSGNSPLHF.